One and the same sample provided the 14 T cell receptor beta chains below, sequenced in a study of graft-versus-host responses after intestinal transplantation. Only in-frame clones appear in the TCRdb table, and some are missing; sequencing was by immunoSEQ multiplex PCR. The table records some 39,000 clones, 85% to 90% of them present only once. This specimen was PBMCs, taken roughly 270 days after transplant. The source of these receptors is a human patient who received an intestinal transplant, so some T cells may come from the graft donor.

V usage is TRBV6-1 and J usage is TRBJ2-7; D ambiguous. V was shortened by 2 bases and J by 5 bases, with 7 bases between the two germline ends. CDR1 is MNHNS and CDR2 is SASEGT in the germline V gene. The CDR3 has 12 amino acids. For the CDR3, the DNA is TGTGCCAGCAGTGAAACCCCGAACGAGCAGTACTTC. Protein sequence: CASSETPNEQYF.

The CDR3 loop reads CASSLAGGPDEQFF. The DNA for the CDR3 is TGTGCCAGCAGCTTAGCAGGGGGCCCGGATGAGCAGTTCTTC. The V call is TRBV7-6, the J call TRBJ2-1; 7 bases fit TRBD1. Trimming cost V 0 bases and J 8 bases; bases outside gene matches: 4. There are 14 residues in the CDR3. CDR1 is SGHVS and CDR2 is FNYEAQ in the germline V gene.

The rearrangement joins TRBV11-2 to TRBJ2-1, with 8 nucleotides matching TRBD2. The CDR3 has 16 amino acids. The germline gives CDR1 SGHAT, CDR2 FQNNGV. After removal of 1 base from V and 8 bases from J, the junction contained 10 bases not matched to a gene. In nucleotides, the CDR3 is TGTGCCAGCAGCTTAGTGGCGGGGGGCGGAAGGGATGAGCAGTTCTTC. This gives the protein CASSLVAGGGRDEQFF.

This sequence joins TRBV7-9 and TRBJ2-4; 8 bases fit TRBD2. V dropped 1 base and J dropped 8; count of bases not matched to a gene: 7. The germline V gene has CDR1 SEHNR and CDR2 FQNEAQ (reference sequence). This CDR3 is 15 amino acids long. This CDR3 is CASSLGGGLGDIQYF. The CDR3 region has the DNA TGTGCCAGCAGCTTAGGCGGGGGGCTAGGGGACATTCAGTACTTC.

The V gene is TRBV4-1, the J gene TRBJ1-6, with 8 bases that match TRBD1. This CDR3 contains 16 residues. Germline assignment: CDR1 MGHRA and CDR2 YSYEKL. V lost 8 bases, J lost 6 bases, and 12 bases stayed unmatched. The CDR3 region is CASGGSVTGANSPLHF. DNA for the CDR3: TGCGCCAGCGGAGGGTCGGTGACAGGGGCTAATTCACCCCTCCACTTT.

CDR3 region: CASKEGGVQFF. The CDR3 bases are TGTGCCAGCAAGGAGGGGGGGGTGCAGTTCTTC. The chain couples TRBV2 to TRBJ2-1; tentative D call: TRBD2 (7 bases). The CDR3 has 11 residues. The V and J ends lost 7 bases and 12 bases respectively, with 13 bases between them. CDR1 and CDR2 (germline): SNHLY, FYNNEI.

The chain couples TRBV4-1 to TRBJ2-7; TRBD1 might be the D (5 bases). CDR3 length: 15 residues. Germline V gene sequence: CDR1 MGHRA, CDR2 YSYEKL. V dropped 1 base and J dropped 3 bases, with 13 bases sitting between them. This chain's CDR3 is CASSQGQSRYYEQYF. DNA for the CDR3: TGCGCCAGCAGCCAAGGACAGTCTCGGTACTACGAGCAGTACTTC.

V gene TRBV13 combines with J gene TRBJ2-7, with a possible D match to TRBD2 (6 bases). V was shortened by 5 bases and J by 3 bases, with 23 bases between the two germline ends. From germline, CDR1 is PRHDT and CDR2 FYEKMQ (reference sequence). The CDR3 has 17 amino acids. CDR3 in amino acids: CASSHPRGASGLYEQYF. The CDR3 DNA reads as TGTGCCAGCAGCCATCCCCGAGGGGCAAGCGGGCTCTACGAGCAGTACTTC. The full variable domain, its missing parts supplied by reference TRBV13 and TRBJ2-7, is AAGVIQSPRHLIKEKRETATLKCYPIPRHDTVYWYQQGPGQDPQFLISFYEKMQSDKGSIPDRFSAQQFSDYHSELNMSSLELGDSALYFCASSHPRGASGLYEQYFGPGTRLTVT.

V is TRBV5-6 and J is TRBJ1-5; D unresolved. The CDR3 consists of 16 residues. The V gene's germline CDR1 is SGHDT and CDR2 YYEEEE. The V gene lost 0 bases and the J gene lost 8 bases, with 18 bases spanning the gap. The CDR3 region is CASSLASAGRREPQHF. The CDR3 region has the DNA TGTGCCAGCAGCTTGGCTTCGGCAGGACGTCGGGAGCCCCAGCATTTT.

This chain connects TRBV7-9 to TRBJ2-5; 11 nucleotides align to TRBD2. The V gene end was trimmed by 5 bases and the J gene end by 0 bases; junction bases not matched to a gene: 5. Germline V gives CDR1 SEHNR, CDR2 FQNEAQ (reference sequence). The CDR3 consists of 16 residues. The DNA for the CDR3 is TGTGCCAGCAGCCGTCCTAGCGGGGGGTACCAAGAGACCCAGTACTTC. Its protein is CASSRPSGGYQETQYF.

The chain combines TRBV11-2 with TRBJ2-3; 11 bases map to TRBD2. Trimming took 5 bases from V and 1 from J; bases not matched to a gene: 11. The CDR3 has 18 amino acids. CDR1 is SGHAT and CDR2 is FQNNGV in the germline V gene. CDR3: CASSPSPPTSGGTDTQYF. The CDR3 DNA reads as TGTGCCAGCAGCCCCAGCCCCCCGACTAGCGGGGGCACAGATACGCAGTATTTT.

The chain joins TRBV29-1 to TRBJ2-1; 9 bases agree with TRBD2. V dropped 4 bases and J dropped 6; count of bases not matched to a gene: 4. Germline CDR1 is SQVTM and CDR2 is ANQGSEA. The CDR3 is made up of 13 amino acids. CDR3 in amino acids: CSVVAGVPNEQFF. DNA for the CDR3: TGCAGCGTTGTAGCGGGGGTCCCCAATGAGCAGTTCTTC.

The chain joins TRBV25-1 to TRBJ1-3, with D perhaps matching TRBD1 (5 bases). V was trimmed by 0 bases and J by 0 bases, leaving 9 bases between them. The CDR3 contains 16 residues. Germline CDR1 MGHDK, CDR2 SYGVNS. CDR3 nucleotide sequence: TGTGCCAGCAGTGAATATTCAGGGTTCTCTGGAAACACCATATATTTT. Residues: CASSEYSGFSGNTIYF.

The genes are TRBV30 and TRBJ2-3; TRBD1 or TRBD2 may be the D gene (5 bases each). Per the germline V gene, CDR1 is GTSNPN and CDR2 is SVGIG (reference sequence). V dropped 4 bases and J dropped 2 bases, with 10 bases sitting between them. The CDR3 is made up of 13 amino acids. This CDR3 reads CAWTGRITDTQYF. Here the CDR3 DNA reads TGTGCCTGGACGGGACGTATCACAGATACGCAGTATTTT.